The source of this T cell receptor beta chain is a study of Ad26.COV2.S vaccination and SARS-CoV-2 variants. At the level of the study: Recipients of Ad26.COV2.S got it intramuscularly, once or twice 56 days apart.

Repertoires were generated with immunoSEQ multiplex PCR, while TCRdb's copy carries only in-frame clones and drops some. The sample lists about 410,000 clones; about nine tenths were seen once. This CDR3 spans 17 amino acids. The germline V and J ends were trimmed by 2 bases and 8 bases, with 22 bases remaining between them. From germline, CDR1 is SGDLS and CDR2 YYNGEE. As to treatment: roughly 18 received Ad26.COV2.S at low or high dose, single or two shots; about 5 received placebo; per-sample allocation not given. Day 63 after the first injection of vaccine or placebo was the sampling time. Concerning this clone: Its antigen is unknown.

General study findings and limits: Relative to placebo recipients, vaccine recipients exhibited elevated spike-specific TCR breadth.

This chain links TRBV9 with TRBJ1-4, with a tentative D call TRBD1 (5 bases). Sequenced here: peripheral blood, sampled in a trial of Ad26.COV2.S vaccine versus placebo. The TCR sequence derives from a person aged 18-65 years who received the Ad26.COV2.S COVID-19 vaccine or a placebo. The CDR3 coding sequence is TGTGCCAGCAGCGTCTACCTTACAGGAGAGGGGCTCGAAAAACTGTTTTTT. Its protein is CASSVYLTGEGLEKLFF.